The next 10 T cell receptor beta chains were all read from a single sample in a study of breast tumors, draining lymph nodes, adjacent tissues. Breast cancer patients provided tissue from their axillary draining lymph nodes. TCRdb re-derived calls from the multiplex PCR reads in MiXCR, one entry per CDR3 protein. The sample consists of approximately 150,000 distinct CDR3 sequences, approximately 30% of them appearing once. Sequencing was carried out using axillary lymph node tissue. The receptor source for this set is a female donor with breast cancer. Some clones in this sample may be carry-over from other donors' samples.

This clonotype was recorded once. The J gene is TRBJ2-1, the V gene TRBV15, with 9 bases that match TRBD2. The junction had 7 bases not matched to a gene; V was cut back by 3 bases and J by 7 bases. The CDR3 has 15 amino acids. The germline CDR1 and CDR2 sequences are LNHNV and YYDKDF (reference sequence). Written as DNA, the CDR3 is TGTGCCACCAGCAGCTTGGGGACTAGCCTTAATGAGCAGTTCTTC. Its protein is CATSSLGTSLNEQFF.

The CDR3: CATSTDGVSGNTIYF. The CDR3 coding sequence is TGTGCCACATCTACGGACGGAGTCTCTGGAAACACCATATATTTT. V is TRBV28 and J is TRBJ1-3, with D unresolved. V lost 10 bases, J lost 0 bases, and 16 bases lay in between. The length of the CDR3 is 15 residues. Germline values: CDR1 MDHEN, CDR2 SYDVKM.

This clonotype has more than one count but fewer than ten. No conserved phenylalanine or tryptophan ends this CDR3, so it is likely a read error. This sequence joins TRBV20-1 and TRBJ1-1; D uncertain. Between the trimmed V and J ends, which lost 3 bases and 7 bases, there was a span of 12 bases. In germline, CDR1 is DFQATT, CDR2 SNEGSKA (reference sequence). This CDR3 is built from 12 residues. The CDR3 DNA sequence: TGCAGTGCTAGGAATGGGCCGGATGAAGCTTTCCTT. Its translation: CSARNGPDEAFL.

This clonotype was seen more than once but under ten times. The rearrangement links TRBV6-2 or TRBV6-3 to TRBJ1-2, with 8 bases lining up with TRBD1. V lost 4 bases, J lost 2 bases, and 3 bases stayed unmatched. From germline, CDR1 is MNHEY and CDR2 SVGEGT. The length of the CDR3 is 14 residues. The DNA of the CDR3 is TGTGCCAGCAGTTCAGGGGGCGTAAACTATGGCTACACCTTC. It yields the protein CASSSGGVNYGYTF.

This clonotype was seen repeatedly, ten times or more. The chain joins TRBV20-1 to TRBJ1-2; D is undetermined. Germline CDR1 reads DFQATT; CDR2 reads SNEGSKA (reference sequence). The ends were cut back, 4 bases at V and 7 bases at J, with 7 bases in the middle. CDR3 length: 10 amino acids. CDR3 protein: CSANVRGYTF. CDR3 coding DNA: TGCAGTGCTAACGTCCGTGGCTACACCTTC.

This clonotype has at least ten counts. This sequence joins TRBV5-1 and TRBJ2-2; 10 positions agree with TRBD2. Per the germline V gene, CDR1 is SGHRS and CDR2 is YFSETQ. There are 18 residues in the CDR3. The junction had 10 bases not matched to a gene; V was cut back by 0 bases and J by 5 bases. Here the CDR3 reads CASSLAKSGGAGTGELFF. Written as DNA, the CDR3 is TGCGCCAGCAGCTTGGCCAAAAGCGGGGGGGCCGGGACCGGGGAGCTGTTTTTT.

Concerning this clonotype itself: Just one base apart from a much larger clone, this may be a read error. The chain combines TRBV5-1 with TRBJ2-1; 9 bases are a match to TRBD1. Per germline, CDR1 SGHRS and CDR2 YFSETQ. The ends lost 4 bases at V and 3 bases at J; junction bases unmatched: 8. The length of the CDR3 is 16 residues. In DNA, the CDR3 is TGCGCCAGCAGCGCTTTACAGGGGGCCTTCTACAATGAGCAGTTCTTC. This translates into CASSALQGAFYNEQFF.

This chain's CDR3 is CSASHSRTGAELFF. The DNA for the CDR3 is TGCAGTGCTAGCCACTCACGGACTGGCGCGGAGCTGTTTTTT. The J gene is TRBJ2-2, the V gene TRBV20-1, with a weak D call TRBD2 (5 bases). Germline CDR1 reads DFQATT; CDR2 reads SNEGSKA (reference sequence). The CDR3 covers 14 residues. V lost 3 bases to trimming and J lost 10 bases, with 18 bases between them.

This clonotype was observed many times. This chain joins TRBV28 and TRBJ2-3, with TRBD1 as a possible D gene (5 bases). This CDR3 region has 14 residues. Germline values: CDR1 MDHEN, CDR2 SYDVKM. V lost 8 bases, J lost 5 bases, and 17 bases lay in between. The CDR3 loop reads CASGGRAVGDTQYF. The CDR3 nucleotides are TGTGCCAGCGGTGGCAGGGCCGTCGGAGATACGCAGTATTTT.

Many counts were recorded for this clonotype. The chain carries TRBV2 and TRBJ2-3, with no clear D. Trimming left V 6 bases short and J 5 bases short, with 15 bases between. Germline CDR1 and CDR2: SNHLY and FYNNEI. The CDR3 totals 14 residues. The CDR3 bases are TGTGCCAGCAGGGCCGGGTCCTCTATAGATACGCAGTATTTT. Translated, it gives CASRAGSSIDTQYF.